This section outlines one T cell receptor (beta chain) sequence together with its context. The antigen is undetermined. This entry is derived from a study of CD8 T cells in ankylosing spondylitis. Deletions cut 1 base from V and 7 bases from J, with 13 bases between. CDR3 length: 14 amino acids. Germline V gene data show CDR1 as LGHNA and CDR2 as YNFKEQ. Using quantitative 5'-RACE with molecular barcodes, the authors made TCR beta libraries. TCRdb re-called the 5' RACE reads with MiXCR, one entry per CDR3 protein. The data contain about 840,000 distinct CDR3 sequences, around 11% of them singletons. Regarding the study as a whole: There was a TCR beta motif, made of several highly homologous variants, that appeared characteristic of ankylosing spondylitis blood. Reactive arthritis synovial fluid and blood were previously reported to contain some motif variants.

The source material was blood, either unsorted or a sorted T cell fraction (not recorded which). The source is a male donor with ankylosing spondylitis. This chain connects TRBV4-2 to TRBJ1-2, with D unclear. CDR3 nucleotide sequence: TGTGCCAGCAGCCAAGGCTCCGGGAACCGTGGCTACACCTTC. Protein sequence: CASSQGSGNRGYTF.